This T cell receptor beta chain comes out of a study of human T cells and chemical hapten exposure. Study as a whole: Each week of the approximately 24-week study, patients had diphenylcyclopropenone applied to the scalp.

This CDR3 is 11 amino acids long. V gave up 7 bases and J gave up 8 bases, with 9 bases separating them. Per germline, CDR1 ENHRY and CDR2 SYGVKD. At least ten counts were recorded for this clonotype. TCRdb independently ran MiXCR on the RACE reads; one entry per CDR3 protein. The repertoire includes approximately 320,000 distinct CDR3 sequences, approximately 5% of them detected once, and over 7% sits in the top ten. Time point of the sample: pre-sensitization, week 0. As for treatment: therapeutic diphenylcyclopropenone sensitization with weekly scalp DPC. Total RNA extraction was carried out from unfractionated whole blood.

The source of this sequence is a woman aged 18-29 years with alopecia areata. Some clones in this sample may be carry-over from other donors' samples. The rearrangement links TRBV10-3 to TRBJ2-1; possible D gene TRBD1, 6 bases. Sequenced material: whole blood, taken in connection with sensitization to the hapten diphenylcyclopropenone (DPC). CDR3 sequence reads: CAITSGDEQFF. The CDR3, as DNA: TGTGCCATCACCTCAGGGGATGAGCAGTTCTTC.